The clone carrying this TCR beta chain was observed a few times. Its antigen remains unidentified. The source of the sample is a study of cytomegalovirus exposure and HLA in healthy donors. PCR employed 60 Vbeta and 13 Jbeta primers. Repertoires were generated with immunoSEQ multiplex PCR, while TCRdb's copy carries only in-frame clones and drops some. The sample holds approximately 88,000 clones, under 80% seen once. Whereas donors were nominally healthy upon sampling, unrecorded immune exposures were probable. Points from the study as a whole: Specific recognition of CMV antigens was confirmed in vitro for a few chains (all CMV-associated). In a later analysis, common viral pathogens appeared linked to several of the most significant clusters.

Sample: PBMCs. The clonotype comes from a man between 18 and 29 years old in good health and CMV-seropositive.

In DNA form, the CDR3 reads TGTGCCAGCAGTTGGAGACAGGGCGGAGAGGCTTTCTTT. Amino acid sequence: CASSWRQGGEAFF. The chain is built from TRBV6-1 and TRBJ1-1; 7 positions match TRBD1. After removal of 5 bases from V and 11 bases from J, the junction contained 11 bases not matched to a gene. CDR1 is MNHNS and CDR2 is SASEGT in the germline V gene. The CDR3 totals 13 residues.